Presented here are 10 T cell receptor beta chains from one specimen sequenced in a study of cytomegalovirus exposure and HLA in healthy donors. The PCR employed 60 Vbeta primers together with 13 Jbeta primers. Sequenced by immunoSEQ multiplex PCR; TCRdb stores in-frame clones only, minus some. Seen here are some 91,000 clones, around 82% observed once, and the top ten hold under 0.8%. The specimen sequenced was PBMCs. These TCRs come from a woman between 55 and 75 years old in good health and CMV-seronegative.

V and J are TRBV30 and TRBJ2-5; D is perhaps TRBD1 (6 bases). The CDR3 has 11 residues. V was pared by 4 bases and J by 3 bases, with 6 bases between. Germline-derived CDR1 and CDR2 are GTSNPN and SVGIG (reference sequence). In nucleotides, the CDR3 is TGTGCCTGGACAGGGGAAGAGACCCAGTACTTC. Its protein product is CAWTGEETQYF.

The gene calls are TRBV13 and TRBJ2-1; TRBD1 aligns across 10 bases. V lost 5 bases, J lost 4 bases, and 5 bases stayed unmatched. Germline CDR1 is PRHDT and CDR2 is FYEKMQ (reference sequence). The CDR3 length is 15 residues. For the CDR3, the DNA is TGTGCCAGCAGCCCCGGGACAGGGGATTACAATGAGCAGTTCTTC. This translates into CASSPGTGDYNEQFF.

This CDR3 reads CASSWGTGDHTGELFF. CDR3 in DNA: TGTGCCAGCAGCTGGGGGACAGGGGATCACACCGGGGAGCTGTTTTTT. This chain links TRBV7-9 with TRBJ2-2; 10 bases are a match to TRBD1. V was pared by 4 bases and J by 3 bases, with 5 bases of the junction left unmatched. The germline V gene has CDR1 SEHNR and CDR2 FQNEAQ (reference sequence). This CDR3 region has 16 residues.

V is TRBV5-1 and J is TRBJ1-2, with 9 bases fitting TRBD1. This CDR3 spans 16 amino acids. Germline CDR1 is SGHRS and CDR2 is YFSETQ. V lost 4 bases, J lost 3 bases, and 10 bases stayed unmatched. Here the CDR3 DNA reads TGCGCCAGCAGCAGGATGGACAGGGGCCGTGACTATGGCTACACCTTC. This sequence encodes CASSRMDRGRDYGYTF.

The genes are TRBV4-3 and TRBJ2-7; 7 bases match TRBD1. Germline V gene lookup returns CDR1 LGHNA and CDR2 YSLEER. This CDR3 region has 15 residues. CDR3 nucleotides: TGCGCCAGCAGCCAAGATCTCGTTCCGAAGACAGGGTTTCTGGTC. Its translation is CASSQDLVPKTGFLV.

Regarding this clone: Other DNA sequences in the sample encode the same CDR3. The chain combines TRBV7-9 with TRBJ2-5; D remains unclear. V was cut by 6 bases and J by 3 bases, with 5 bases left in between. CDR1 and CDR2 (germline): SEHNR, FQNEAQ (reference sequence). The CDR3 is made up of 11 amino acids. This chain's CDR3 is CASSSEETQYF. In DNA form, the CDR3 reads TGTGCCAGCAGTTCTGAAGAGACCCAGTACTTC.

The chain has TRBV10-3 and TRBJ2-5, with a weak D call TRBD1 (6 bases). The ends were cut back, 3 bases at V and 1 base at J, with 18 bases in the middle. Germline V gene lookup returns CDR1 ENHRY and CDR2 SYGVKD. The CDR3 extends over 17 amino acids. CDR3 in amino acids: CAISDPSGAGAQETQYF. DNA of the CDR3: TGTGCCATCAGTGACCCCTCTGGGGCAGGGGCCCAAGAGACCCAGTACTTC.

V is TRBV29-1 and J is TRBJ1-2, with a tentative D call TRBD1 (6 bases). The CDR3 spans 12 residues. Germline CDR1 reads SQVTM; CDR2 reads ANQGSEA. Trimming left V 7 bases short and J 7 bases short, with 16 bases between. CDR3 sequence reads: CSAQDSWIGYTF. The CDR3 DNA reads TGCAGCGCCCAGGACAGCTGGATTGGCTACACCTTC.

This clone was seen a handful of times. The chain couples TRBV7-6 to TRBJ1-1, with TRBD1 matching over 11 bases. The junction had 10 bases not matched to a gene; V was cut back by 0 bases and J by 1 base. The CDR3 covers 19 residues. Germline CDR1 is SGHVS and CDR2 is FNYEAQ. The DNA for the CDR3 is TGTGCCAGCAGCTTAGCATGGGCGGGGACAGGGGGAAAGAACACTGAAGCTTTCTTT. This gives the protein CASSLAWAGTGGKNTEAFF. Based on the CDR3 plus reference TRBV7-6 and TRBJ1-1, the full variable domain is GAGVSQSPRYKVTKRGQDVALRCDPISGHVSLYWYRQALGQGPEFLTYFNYEAQQDKSGLPNDRFSAERPEGSISTLTIQRTEQRDSAMYRCASSLAWAGTGGKNTEAFFGQGTRLTVV.

V usage is TRBV28 and J usage is TRBJ1-5; TRBD1 might be the D (6 bases). Germline assignment: CDR1 MDHEN and CDR2 SYDVKM. Trimming took 6 bases from V and 7 from J, leaving 13 bases between them. The CDR3 covers 13 residues. The CDR3 sequence: CASRSTGIQPQHF. In DNA form, the CDR3 reads TGTGCCAGCAGATCAACAGGGATCCAGCCCCAGCATTTT. Full variable domain (remainder filled in from reference TRBV28 and TRBJ1-5): DVKVTQSSRYLVKRTGEKVFLECVQDMDHENMFWYRQDPGLGLRLIYFSYDVKMKEKGDIPEGYSVSREKKERFSLILESASTNQTSMYLCASRSTGIQPQHFGDGTRLSIL.